This paragraph covers one TCR beta chain sequence. In its sample, this clonotype was seen many times. What this receptor recognizes is not known. There are no base qualities to consult, and no much larger clone falls within one base. There are 13 amino acids in the CDR3, from cysteine to phenylalanine inclusive. Only CDR3 DNA remains: 39 bases, in frame from the first base. The junction shows trimming of 4 bases on V and 1 base on J, plus 8 bases between the germline ends. Sequences SGHRS (CDR1) and YFSETQ (CDR2) are obtained from the germline V gene. Reading the label with the study, this specimen's treatment or condition is: live attenuated yellow fever vaccine strain. PBMCs were isolated from peripheral blood using a standard Ficoll-Paque protocol. CD4 and CD8 T-cell fractions were isolated with Dynabeads CD4 and CD8 positive selection kits. TriZol was used to extract RNA from bulk PBMCs, CD4 and CD8 fractions, and dextramer-positive and dextramer-negative fractions.

Synthesis of TCR cDNA relied on 5'RACE template switching, a step that introduced a universal primer site along with unique molecular identifiers. Priming of cDNA synthesis was performed from both the TCR alpha and TCR beta constant segments. Two PCR steps were used to amplify libraries, with sample barcodes and sequencing adapters being added in the second step. Sequencing of the libraries was done on either Illumina HiSeq 2500 (2x100 bp) or NovaSeq (2x150 bp). Regarding the original processing steps: MIGEC was used to demultiplex reads and collapse the reads into UMI consensus sequences, and MiXCR was used for V(D)J alignment. Vaccine-responding clonotypes were defined with edgeR using replicate PBMC samples, requiring FDR below 0.01 and a log2 fold change above 5 up to day 15. Each bulk clonotype received a CD4 or CD8 identity based on whether the sequenced CD4 or CD8 repertoire contained that clonotype at higher abundance. TCRdb reprocessing: public reads trimmed at Q25 with fastp, clones called with MiXCR, in-frame beta chains kept. CDR3 protein sequences are deduplicated, and each keeps its most common genes and DNA. For this entry, the V and J calls and clone size follow TCRdb and not the study's own pipeline. The sample profile shows about 68,000 distinct CDR3 sequences; about 7% of them were found once. Around a third of the sample is in the top ten clones.

This entry is derived from a study of T cells after yellow fever vaccination (dated by TCRdb to about 2019). Study-level background: Libraries from fractions with low cell numbers were prepared with the SMART-Seq v4 Ultra Low Input RNA kit. Blood samples were taken at several timepoints before and after primary and secondary immunization, and bulk PBMC replicates and cell subsets were isolated. To track T-cell clones before and after primary and booster YFV17D yellow fever vaccination, bulk TCR alpha and beta repertoires were sequenced longitudinally. Two healthy male donors made up the cohort, one aged 18 to 29 years and the other aged 30 to 40 years. What the authors observed across the whole study: A small fraction of clonotypes appeared in both the CD4 and CD8 compartments, likely as a result of convergent recombination. Because abundant contaminating clonotypes from the bulk population could be contained in FACS-sorted repertoires, computational filtering was required. Compared with the primary T-cell response, the secondary T-cell response was faster but weaker, reaching its peak on day 5 rather than on day 15. Because the study included only a couple of donors, the extent to which the findings can be generalized is limited. Most clones expanded after primary vaccination (almost 97% of CD4 and roughly 91% of CD8) were re-detected after the booster, suggesting that broad memory maintenance occurred.

This clonotype was sampled from a man between 18 and 29 years old who received the YFV17D yellow fever vaccine. Sequencing used CD8+ T cells sorted from PBMCs, obtained approximately 40 days after the first yellow fever vaccination. The chain uses TRBV5-1 and TRBJ1-1, and possibly TRBD1, on 5 matching bases. The encoded CDR3 is CASSQTENTEAFF. The DNA sequence is given as TGCGCCAGCAGCCAGACAGAGAACACTGAAGCTTTCTTT.